This T cell receptor (beta chain) comes out of a study of blood T cell repertoires in COVID-19. Whole-study context: T cells, B-cell-depleted T cells, or PBMCs provided the cDNA or gDNA that served as material.

Concerning this clone: The same CDR3 is also encoded by other DNA sequences in this sample.

The protocol was immunoSEQ multiplex PCR, while the TCRdb copy is restricted to in-frame clones and leaves out a portion. This table holds about 73,000 clones, about 70% found once. V lost 0 bases, J lost 4 bases, and 10 bases lay in between. The CDR3 length is 15 residues. The germline gives CDR1 SGHRS, CDR2 YFSETQ. Sequencing was carried out using peripheral blood. The sequence was obtained from a man in his 60s with acute or convalescent COVID-19. The chain is built from TRBV5-1 and TRBJ1-4, with D unresolved. The CDR3 region is CASSLAAGSNEKLFF. CDR3 DNA sequence: TGCGCCAGCAGCTTGGCAGCGGGTAGTAATGAAAAACTGTTTTTT.